This TCR beta chain derives from a study of T cell responses to AZD1222 COVID-19 vaccine. Some clones are missing from TCRdb's copy, which holds only in-frame ones; the method was immunoSEQ multiplex PCR. The sample has more than 85,000 clones, approximately 91% seen once. Here the sequenced sample was peripheral blood, taken on day 0 of AZD1222 vaccination. The sequence was collected from an adult in good health.

CDR3 DNA sequence: TGCGCCAGCAGCCAAGTCCCAGACAGACAATCTGGCTACACCTTC. Translation: CASSQVPDRQSGYTF. The genes are TRBV4-3 and TRBJ1-2; tentative D call: TRBD1 (5 bases). The germline V gene encodes CDR1 LGHNA and CDR2 YSLEER. The CDR3 runs 15 residues. V was trimmed by 1 base and J by 7 bases, leaving 16 bases between them.